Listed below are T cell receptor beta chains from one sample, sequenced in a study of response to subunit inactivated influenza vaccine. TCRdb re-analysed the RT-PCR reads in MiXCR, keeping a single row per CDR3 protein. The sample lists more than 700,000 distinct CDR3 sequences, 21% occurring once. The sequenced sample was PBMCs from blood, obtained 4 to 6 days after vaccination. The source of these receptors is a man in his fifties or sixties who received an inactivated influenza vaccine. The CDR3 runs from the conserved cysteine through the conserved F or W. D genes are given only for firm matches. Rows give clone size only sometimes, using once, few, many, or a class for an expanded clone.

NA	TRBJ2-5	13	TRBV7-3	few	CASSRTEQETQYF	TGTGCCAGCAGCAGGACAGAACAAGAGACCCAGTACTTC
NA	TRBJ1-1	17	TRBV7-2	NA	CASSLKTRRSGDTEAFF	TGTGCCAGCAGCCTAAAGACAAGGAGGTCGGGGGACACTGAAGCTTTCTTT
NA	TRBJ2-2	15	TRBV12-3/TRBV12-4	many	CASSFGSSYTGELFF	TGTGCCAGCAGTTTTGGGTCTTCGTACACCGGGGAGCTGTTTTTT
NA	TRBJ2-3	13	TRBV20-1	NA	CSASRNSADTQYF	TGCAGTGCTAGCCGAAATTCTGCAGATACGCAGTATTTT
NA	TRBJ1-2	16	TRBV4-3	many	CASSQDWAGQDYGYTF	TGCGCCAGCAGCCAAGATTGGGCGGGTCAGGACTATGGCTACACCTTC
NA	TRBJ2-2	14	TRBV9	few	CASSVVGRTGELFF	TGTGCCAGCAGCGTTGTTGGTCGCACCGGGGAGCTGTTTTTT
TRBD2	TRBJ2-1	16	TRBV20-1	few	CSARPTSGRIYNEQFF	TGCAGTGCTAGACCAACTAGCGGGAGAATCTACAATGAGCAGTTCTTC
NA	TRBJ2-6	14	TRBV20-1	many	CSATPGSGANVLTF	TGCAGTGCTACCCCAGGGTCTGGGGCCAACGTCCTGACTTTC
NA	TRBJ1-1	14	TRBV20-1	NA	CSAARGGIGTEAFF	TGCAGTGCTGCAAGGGGGGGCATTGGTACTGAAGCTTTCTTT
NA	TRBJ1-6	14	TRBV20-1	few	CSARGRWNNSPLHF	TGCAGTGCTAGAGGAAGGTGGAACAATTCACCCCTCCACTTT
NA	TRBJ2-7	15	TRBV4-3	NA	CASSQGISVSYEQYF	TGCGCCAGCAGCCAAGGGATTAGCGTGTCCTACGAGCAGTACTTC
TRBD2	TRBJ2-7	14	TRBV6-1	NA	CASNPAGGNYEQYF	TGTGCCAGCAATCCAGCGGGGGGTAACTACGAGCAGTACTTC
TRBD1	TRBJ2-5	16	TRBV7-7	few	CASSQAGTGGKETQYF	TGTGCTAGCAGCCAGGCCGGGACAGGGGGGAAAGAGACCCAGTACTTC
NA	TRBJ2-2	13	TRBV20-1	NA	CSARVGTGGELFF	TGCAGTGCTAGAGTAGGGACGGGCGGGGAGCTGTTTTTT
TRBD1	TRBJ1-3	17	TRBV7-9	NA	CASSAPRQGEFLDTIYF	TGTGCCAGCAGCGCGCCGCGGCAGGGGGAATTTTTGGACACCATATATTTT
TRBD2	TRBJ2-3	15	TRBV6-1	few	CASRNGLAHTDTQYF	TGTGCCAGCAGGAACGGACTAGCGCACACAGATACGCAGTATTTT
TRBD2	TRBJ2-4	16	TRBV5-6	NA	CASSLTSGGTKNIQYF	TGTGCCAGCAGCTTGACTAGCGGGGGGACCAAAAACATTCAGTACTTC
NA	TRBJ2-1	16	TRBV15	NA	CATSREPGVTGNEQFF	TGTGCCACCAGCAGAGAGCCCGGAGTCACAGGTAATGAGCAGTTCTTC
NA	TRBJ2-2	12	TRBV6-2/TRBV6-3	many	CASSQGPGELFF	TGTGCCAGCAGTCAAGGGCCCGGGGAGCTGTTTTTT
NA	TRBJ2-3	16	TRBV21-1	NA	CASTPRQALSTDTQYF	TGTGCCAGCACCCCAAGACAGGCTTTGAGTACAGATACGCAGTATTTT
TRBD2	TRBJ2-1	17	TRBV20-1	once	CSASRPYSGAFYNEQFF	TGCAGTGCTAGCAGGCCTTATAGCGGGGCATTTTACAATGAGCAGTTCTTC
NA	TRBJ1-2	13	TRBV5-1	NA	CASSLEGHSPYTF	TGCGCCAGCAGCTTGGAAGGTCACAGCCCATACACCTTC
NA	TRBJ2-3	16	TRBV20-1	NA	CSASGQGRASTDTQYF	TGCAGTGCTAGTGGCCAGGGGAGGGCTAGCACAGATACGCAGTATTTT
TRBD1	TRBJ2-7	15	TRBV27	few	CASRGFGTGINEQYF	TGTGCCAGCAGAGGATTTGGGACAGGGATCAACGAGCAGTACTTC
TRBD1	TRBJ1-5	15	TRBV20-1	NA	CSARVVTGANQPQHF	TGCAGTGCTAGAGTGGTGACAGGGGCCAATCAGCCCCAGCATTTT
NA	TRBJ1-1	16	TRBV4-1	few	CASSQVQRQANTEAFF	TGCGCCAGCAGCCAAGTTCAGCGGCAGGCGAACACTGAAGCTTTCTTT
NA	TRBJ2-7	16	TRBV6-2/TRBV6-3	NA	CASSPLGGTRAYEQYF	TGTGCCAGCAGTCCCCTCGGCGGGACCAGGGCCTACGAGCAGTACTTC
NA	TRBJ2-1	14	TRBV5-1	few	CASSLWVGDNEQFF	TGCGCCAGCAGCTTGTGGGTGGGAGACAATGAGCAGTTCTTC
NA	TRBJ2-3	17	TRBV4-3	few	CASSQSPRGAVTDTQYF	TGCGCCAGCAGCCAATCTCCCCGGGGCGCCGTCACAGATACGCAGTATTTT
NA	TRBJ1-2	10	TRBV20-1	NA	CSGNMDGYTF	TGCAGTGGCAATATGGATGGCTACACCTTC
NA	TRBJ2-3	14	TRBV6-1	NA	CASRQGRITDTQYF	TGTGCCAGCAGGCAGGGACGTATAACAGATACGCAGTATTTT
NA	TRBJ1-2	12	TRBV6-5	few	CATRAVSEGYTF	TGTGCCACGCGGGCCGTGTCGGAGGGCTACACCTTC
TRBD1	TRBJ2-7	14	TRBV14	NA	CASSQVTRQGPQYF	TGTGCCAGCAGCCAAGTAACGCGACAGGGGCCGCAGTACTTC
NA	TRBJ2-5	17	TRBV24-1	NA	CATSDFGHVLGQETQYF	TGTGCCACCAGTGATTTTGGGCATGTTCTGGGCCAAGAGACCCAGTACTTC
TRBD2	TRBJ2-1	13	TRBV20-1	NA	CSATSGRGNEQFF	TGCAGTGCTACTAGCGGGAGGGGGAATGAGCAGTTCTTC
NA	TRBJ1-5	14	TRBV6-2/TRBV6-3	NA	CASTVNRANQPQHF	TGTGCCAGCACGGTCAATAGGGCCAATCAGCCCCAGCATTTT
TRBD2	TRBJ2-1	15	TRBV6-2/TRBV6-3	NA	CASTLLSGRGNEQFF	TGTGCCAGCACCCTACTGAGCGGGAGAGGTAATGAGCAGTTCTTC
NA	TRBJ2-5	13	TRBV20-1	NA	CSARSGRLETQYF	TGCAGTGCTCGATCTGGACGTCTGGAGACCCAGTACTTC
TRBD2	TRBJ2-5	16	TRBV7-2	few	CASSLSGRVVSETQYF	TGTGCCAGCAGCTTGAGCGGGAGAGTCGTTAGCGAGACCCAGTACTTC
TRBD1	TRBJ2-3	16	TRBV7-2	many	CASRSTGTVSTDTQYF	TGTGCCAGCAGAAGTACTGGGACAGTTAGCACAGATACGCAGTATTTT
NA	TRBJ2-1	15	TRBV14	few	CASSRGGITYNEQFF	TGTGCCAGCAGCAGGGGGGGGATTACCTACAATGAGCAGTTCTTC
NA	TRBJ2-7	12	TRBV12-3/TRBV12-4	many	CASSLFPYEQYF	TGTGCCAGCAGTTTATTCCCCTACGAGCAGTACTTC
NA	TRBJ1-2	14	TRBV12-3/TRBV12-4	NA	CASSLNRLILGYTF	TGTGCCAGCAGTTTGAACAGGTTAATTTTGGGCTACACCTTC
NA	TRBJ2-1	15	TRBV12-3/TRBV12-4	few	CASTLDGRTNNEQFF	TGTGCCAGCACCTTAGATGGGAGGACTAACAATGAGCAGTTCTTC
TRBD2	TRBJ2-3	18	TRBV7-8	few	CASSPIAGGVVREDTQYF	TGTGCCAGCAGCCCCATAGCGGGAGGGGTGGTGCGTGAGGATACGCAGTATTTT
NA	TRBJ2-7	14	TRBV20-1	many	CSARAFTQGEEQYF	TGCAGTGCTAGAGCGTTTACACAGGGAGAAGAGCAGTACTTC
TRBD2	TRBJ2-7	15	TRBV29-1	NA	CSVEVGTSGPYEQYF	TGCAGCGTTGAGGTCGGGACTAGCGGTCCCTACGAGCAGTACTTC
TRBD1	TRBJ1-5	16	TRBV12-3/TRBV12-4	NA	CASSVSPGGGNQPQHF	TGTGCCAGCAGTGTATCTCCAGGGGGAGGTAATCAGCCCCAGCATTTT
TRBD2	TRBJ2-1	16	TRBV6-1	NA	CASSTTSSGSRNEQFF	TGTGCCAGCAGTACCACTTCTAGCGGGAGTCGGAATGAGCAGTTCTTC
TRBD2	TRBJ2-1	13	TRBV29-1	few	CSVRLAGAWEQFF	TGCAGCGTTCGACTAGCGGGAGCTTGGGAGCAGTTCTTC
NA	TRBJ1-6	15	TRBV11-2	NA	CASSLVGEEVSPLHF	TGTGCCAGCAGCTTAGTCGGGGAGGAGGTATCACCCCTCCACTTT